A selection of T cell receptor beta chains follows, all from one sample in a study of blood T cell repertoires in COVID-19. TCRdb's copy holds only in-frame clones and misses some; the assay was immunoSEQ multiplex PCR. The data show some 110,000 clones, 70% to 85% seen once. Sequencing used peripheral blood. The receptors shown here come from a woman aged 70 to 79 with acute or convalescent COVID-19. Each CDR3 is given with its conserved first and last residue. D genes are given only for firm matches. The size entry is marked missing in some rows and otherwise reads once, few, many or a size class.

clone_size	j_call	d_call	v_call	cdr3_nt	cdr3_aa
NA	TRBJ1-1	NA	TRBV18	TGTGCCAGCTCACCAGCGACGGGGGTCCCGAACACTGAAGCTTTCTTT	CASSPATGVPNTEAFF
once	TRBJ2-1	TRBD2	TRBV6-1	TGTGCCAGCAGTGAACAGGGACTAGCAGCCCACGAGCAGTTCTTC	CASSEQGLAAHEQFF
NA	TRBJ1-1	TRBD1	TRBV10-3	TGTGCCATCAGTCCCGGGACAGGCTCGAACACTGAAGCTTTCTTT	CAISPGTGSNTEAFF
NA	TRBJ2-2	TRBD1	TRBV24-1	TGTGCCACCAGTGGTGGGACAGTACACGGGGAGCTGTTTTTT	CATSGGTVHGELFF
NA	TRBJ1-5	NA	TRBV10-3	TGTGCCATCAGTAGGGGAGGCCAGCAGCCCCAGCATTTT	CAISRGGQQPQHF
NA	TRBJ1-1	TRBD1	TRBV10-2	TGCGCCAGCAGTGCACAGGGGGCCGACACTGAAGCTTTCTTT	CASSAQGADTEAFF
NA	TRBJ1-1	NA	TRBV11-3	TGTGCCAGCAGCTCTCCCGGGGATCGGACTGAAGCTTTCTTT	CASSSPGDRTEAFF
NA	TRBJ2-2	NA	TRBV12-3/TRBV12-4	TGTGCCAGCAGTTGGCCAAACGGGGAGCTGTTTTTT	CASSWPNGELFF
NA	TRBJ1-1	NA	TRBV3-1/TRBV3-2	TGTGCCAGCAGCCAAGATACGGGCACTGAAGCTTTCTTT	CASSQDTGTEAFF
NA	TRBJ1-2	TRBD1	TRBV7-2	TGTGCCAGCAGACCGGGACAGGGCGACTATGGCTACACCTTC	CASRPGQGDYGYTF
NA	TRBJ2-4	NA	TRBV5-6	TGTGCCAGCAGCTTGGGTTCAGGGAGGTGGGGCATTCAGTACTTC	CASSLGSGRWGIQYF
NA	TRBJ1-1	NA	TRBV6-6	TGTGCCAGCACCCAACAGAACACTGAAGCTTTCTTT	CASTQQNTEAFF
NA	TRBJ1-2	NA	TRBV6-5	TGTGCCAGTGGACGGACTAGTGGCTACACCTTC	CASGRTSGYTF
NA	TRBJ2-5	TRBD1	TRBV24-1	TGTGCCACCAGTGATCCCGGACAGGTCCAAGAGACCCAGTACTTC	CATSDPGQVQETQYF